This TCR beta chain was retrieved from a study of T cell changes during pregnancy in multiple sclerosis. TCRdb's table, derived via immunoSEQ multiplex PCR, lists solely in-frame clones and lacks some. The sample includes about 92,000 clones, about 92% seen only once; the top ten take roughly 1.4%. The clonotype comes from a female donor with multiple sclerosis, enrolled in a pregnancy study. The sequencing here drew on peripheral blood, taken in the first trimester of pregnancy.

The CDR3 spells CASSPGQGTYEQYF. Here the CDR3 DNA reads TGTGCCAGCAGCCCGGGACAGGGTACTTACGAGCAGTACTTC. The chain employs TRBV27 and TRBJ2-7, with 9 bases fitting TRBD1. V shed 6 bases and J 4 bases; nucleotides not matched to a gene: 7. The CDR3 runs 14 residues. Germline V gives CDR1 MNHEY, CDR2 SMNVEV (reference sequence).